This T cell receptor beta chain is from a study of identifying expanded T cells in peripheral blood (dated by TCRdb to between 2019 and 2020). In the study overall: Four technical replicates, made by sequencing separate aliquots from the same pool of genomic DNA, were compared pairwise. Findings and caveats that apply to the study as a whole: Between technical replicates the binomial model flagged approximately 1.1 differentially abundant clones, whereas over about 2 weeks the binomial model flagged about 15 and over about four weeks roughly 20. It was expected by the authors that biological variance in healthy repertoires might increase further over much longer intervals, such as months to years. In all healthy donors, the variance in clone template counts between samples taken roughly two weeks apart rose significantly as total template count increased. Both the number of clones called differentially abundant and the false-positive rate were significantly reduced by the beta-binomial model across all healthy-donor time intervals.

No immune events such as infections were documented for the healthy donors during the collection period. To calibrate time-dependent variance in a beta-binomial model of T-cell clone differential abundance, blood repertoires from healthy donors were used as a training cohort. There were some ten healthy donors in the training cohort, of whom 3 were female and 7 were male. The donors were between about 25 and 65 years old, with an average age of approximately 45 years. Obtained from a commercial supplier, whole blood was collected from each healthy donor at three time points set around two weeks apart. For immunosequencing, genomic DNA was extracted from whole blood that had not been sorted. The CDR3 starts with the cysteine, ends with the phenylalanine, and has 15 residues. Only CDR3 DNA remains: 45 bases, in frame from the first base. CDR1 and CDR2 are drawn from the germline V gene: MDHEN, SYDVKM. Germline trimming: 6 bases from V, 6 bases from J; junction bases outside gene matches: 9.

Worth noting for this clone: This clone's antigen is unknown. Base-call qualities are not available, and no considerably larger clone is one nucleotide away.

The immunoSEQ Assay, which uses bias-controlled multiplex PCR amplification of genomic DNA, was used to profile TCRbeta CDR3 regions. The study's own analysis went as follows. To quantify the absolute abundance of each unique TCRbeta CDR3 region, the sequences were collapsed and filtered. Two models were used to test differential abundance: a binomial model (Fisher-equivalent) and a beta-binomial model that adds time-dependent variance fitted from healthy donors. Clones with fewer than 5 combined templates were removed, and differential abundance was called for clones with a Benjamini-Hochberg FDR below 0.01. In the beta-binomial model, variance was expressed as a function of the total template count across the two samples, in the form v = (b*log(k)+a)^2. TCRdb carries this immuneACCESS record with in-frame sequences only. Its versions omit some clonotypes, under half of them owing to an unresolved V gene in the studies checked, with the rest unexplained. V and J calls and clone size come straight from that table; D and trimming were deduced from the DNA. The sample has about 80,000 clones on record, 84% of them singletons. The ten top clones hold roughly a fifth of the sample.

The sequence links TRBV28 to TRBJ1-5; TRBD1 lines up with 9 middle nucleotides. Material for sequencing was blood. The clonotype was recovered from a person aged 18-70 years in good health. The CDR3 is CASRPGTGTRQPQHF. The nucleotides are TGTGCCAGCAGACCCGGGACAGGGACTCGTCAGCCCCAGCATTTT.